The TCR beta chain under discussion was sequenced for a study of blood T cell repertoires in COVID-19. Overall study context: Samples of COVID-19 (acute and convalescent) were obtained from the United States, Italy and Spain.

Germline V gene sequence: CDR1 SGHTA, CDR2 FQGNSA. The V end lost 2 bases, the J end lost 6 bases, and 12 bases lay between the germline ends. There are 14 residues in the CDR3. The repertoire was sequenced with immunoSEQ multiplex PCR; TCRdb's copy has only in-frame clones and lacks some. The table records approximately 390,000 clones, 90% of them present only once. Sequencing used peripheral blood. The chain couples TRBV7-2 to TRBJ2-3, with D perhaps TRBD2 (5 bases). The receptor's source is a man aged 18 to 29 with active or convalescent COVID-19. CDR3: CASSLKSGGDTQYF. The CDR3 nucleotides read TGTGCCAGCAGCTTAAAGAGCGGTGGGGATACGCAGTATTTT.